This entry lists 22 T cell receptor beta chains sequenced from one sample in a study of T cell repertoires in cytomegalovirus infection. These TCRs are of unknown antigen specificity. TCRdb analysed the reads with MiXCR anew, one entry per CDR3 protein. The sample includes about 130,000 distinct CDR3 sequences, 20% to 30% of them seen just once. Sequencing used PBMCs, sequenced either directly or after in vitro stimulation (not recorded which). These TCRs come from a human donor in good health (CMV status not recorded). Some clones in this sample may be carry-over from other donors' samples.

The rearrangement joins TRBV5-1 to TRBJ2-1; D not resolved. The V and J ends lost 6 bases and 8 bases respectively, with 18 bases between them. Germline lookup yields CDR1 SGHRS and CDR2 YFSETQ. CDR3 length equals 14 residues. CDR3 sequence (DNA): TGCGCCAGCACCCTCCGCCAACGTCTCGATGAGCAGTTCTTC. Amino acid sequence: CASTLRQRLDEQFF.

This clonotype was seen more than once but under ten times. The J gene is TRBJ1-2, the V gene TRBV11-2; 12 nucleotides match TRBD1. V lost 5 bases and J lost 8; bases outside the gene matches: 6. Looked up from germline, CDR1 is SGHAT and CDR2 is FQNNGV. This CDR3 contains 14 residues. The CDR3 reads CASSPGQGAEGYTF. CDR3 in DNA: TGTGCCAGCAGCCCGGGACAGGGGGCAGAAGGCTACACCTTC.

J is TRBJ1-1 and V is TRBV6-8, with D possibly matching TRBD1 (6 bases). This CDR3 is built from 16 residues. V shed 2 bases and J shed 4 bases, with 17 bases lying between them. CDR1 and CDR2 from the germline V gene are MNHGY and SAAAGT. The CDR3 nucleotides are TGTGCCAGCAGTTACGACGGTGCGGGGGCCTCCACTGAAGCTTTCTTT. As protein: CASSYDGAGASTEAFF.

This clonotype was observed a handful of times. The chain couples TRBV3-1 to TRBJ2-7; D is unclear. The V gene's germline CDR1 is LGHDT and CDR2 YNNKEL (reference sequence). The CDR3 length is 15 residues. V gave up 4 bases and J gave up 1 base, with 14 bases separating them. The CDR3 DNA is TGTGCCAGCAGCCGAACTCTTGGCACTTCCTACGAGCAGTACGTC. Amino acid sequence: CASSRTLGTSYEQYV.

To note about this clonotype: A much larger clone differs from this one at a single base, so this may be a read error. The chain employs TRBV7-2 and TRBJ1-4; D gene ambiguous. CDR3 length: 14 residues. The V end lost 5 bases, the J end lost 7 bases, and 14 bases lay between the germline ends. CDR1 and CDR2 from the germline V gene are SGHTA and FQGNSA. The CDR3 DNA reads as TGTGCCAGCAGCCCCCTGGGCCCTACTGAAAAACTGTTTTTT. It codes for CASSPLGPTEKLFF.

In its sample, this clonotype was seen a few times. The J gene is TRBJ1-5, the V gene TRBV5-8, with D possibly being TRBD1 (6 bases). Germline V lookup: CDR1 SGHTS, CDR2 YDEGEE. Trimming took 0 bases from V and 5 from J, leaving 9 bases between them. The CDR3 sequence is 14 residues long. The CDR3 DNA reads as TGTGCCAGCAGCTTGGGACAGGAGGATCAGCCCCAGCATTTT. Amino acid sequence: CASSLGQEDQPQHF.

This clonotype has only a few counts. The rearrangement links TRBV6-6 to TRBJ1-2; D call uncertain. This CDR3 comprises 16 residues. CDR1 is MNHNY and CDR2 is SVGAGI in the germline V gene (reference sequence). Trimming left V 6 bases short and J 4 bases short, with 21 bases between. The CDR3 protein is CASRTAAGSRVYGYTF. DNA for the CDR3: TGTGCCAGCAGAACCGCCGCAGGCTCGAGGGTCTATGGCTACACCTTC.

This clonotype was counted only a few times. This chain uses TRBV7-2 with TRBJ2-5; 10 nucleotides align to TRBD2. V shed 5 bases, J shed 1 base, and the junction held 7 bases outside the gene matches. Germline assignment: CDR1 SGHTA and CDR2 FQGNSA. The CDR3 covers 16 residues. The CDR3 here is CASSERSSGGQETQYF. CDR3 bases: TGTGCCAGCAGCGAACGCTCTAGCGGGGGCCAAGAGACCCAGTACTTC.

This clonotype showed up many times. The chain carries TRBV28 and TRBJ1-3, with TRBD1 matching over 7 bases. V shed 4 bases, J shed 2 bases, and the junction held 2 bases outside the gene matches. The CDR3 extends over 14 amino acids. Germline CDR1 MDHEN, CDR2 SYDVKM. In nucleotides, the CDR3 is TGTGCCAGCAGTTCCCAGGGGGCTGGAAACACCATATATTTT. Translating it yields CASSSQGAGNTIYF.

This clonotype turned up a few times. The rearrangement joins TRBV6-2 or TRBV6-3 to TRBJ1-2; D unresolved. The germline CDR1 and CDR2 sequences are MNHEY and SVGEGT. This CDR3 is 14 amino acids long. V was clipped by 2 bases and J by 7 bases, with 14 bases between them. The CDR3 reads CASSYGSPTVGYTF. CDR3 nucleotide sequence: TGTGCCAGCAGTTACGGGAGCCCGACGGTTGGCTACACCTTC.

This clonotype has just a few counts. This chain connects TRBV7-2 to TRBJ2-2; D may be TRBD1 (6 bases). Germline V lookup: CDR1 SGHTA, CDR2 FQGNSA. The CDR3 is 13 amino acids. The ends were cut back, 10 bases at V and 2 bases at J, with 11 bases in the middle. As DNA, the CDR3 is TGTGCCACCGGACAGAAAAACACCGGGGAGCTGTTTTTT. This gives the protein CATGQKNTGELFF.

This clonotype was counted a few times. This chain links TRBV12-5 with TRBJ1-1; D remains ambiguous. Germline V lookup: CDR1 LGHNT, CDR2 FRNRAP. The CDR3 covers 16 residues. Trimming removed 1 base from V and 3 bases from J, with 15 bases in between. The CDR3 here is CASGLDSSGWDTEAFF. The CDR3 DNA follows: TGTGCTAGTGGTTTGGATTCCTCGGGGTGGGACACTGAAGCTTTCTTT. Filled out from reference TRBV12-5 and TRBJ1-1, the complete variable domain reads DARVTQTPRHKVTEMGQEVTMRCQPILGHNTVFWYRQTMMQGLELLAYFRNRAPLDDSGMPKDRFSAEMPDATLATLKIQPSEPRDSAVYFCASGLDSSGWDTEAFFGQGTRLTVV.

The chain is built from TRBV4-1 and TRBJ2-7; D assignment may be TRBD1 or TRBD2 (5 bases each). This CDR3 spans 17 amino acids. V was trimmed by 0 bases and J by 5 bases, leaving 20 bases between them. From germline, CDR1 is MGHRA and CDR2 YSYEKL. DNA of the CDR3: TGCGCCAGCAGCCAAGATGGGGAGACGTTCCCAGGGAACGAGCAGTACTTC. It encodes CASSQDGETFPGNEQYF.

CDR3 in amino acids: CSLSGGPEGNEQFF. The CDR3 DNA sequence: TGTTCCTTGTCGGGGGGGCCGGAAGGGAATGAGCAGTTCTTC. The chain recombines TRBV7-9 with TRBJ2-1, with TRBD2 matching over 8 bases. This CDR3 contains 14 residues. CDR1 is SEHNR and CDR2 is FQNEAQ in the germline V gene (reference sequence).

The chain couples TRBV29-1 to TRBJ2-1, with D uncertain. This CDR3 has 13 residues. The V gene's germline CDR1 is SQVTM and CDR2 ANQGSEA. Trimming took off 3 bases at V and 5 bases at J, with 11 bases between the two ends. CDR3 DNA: TGCAGCGTTGACCCCAACGGGCACAATGAGCAGTTCTTC. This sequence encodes CSVDPNGHNEQFF.

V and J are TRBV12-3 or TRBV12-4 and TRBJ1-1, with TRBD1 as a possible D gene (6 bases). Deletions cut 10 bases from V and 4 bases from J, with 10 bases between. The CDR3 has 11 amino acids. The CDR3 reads CATQGPTEAFF. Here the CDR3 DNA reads TGTGCCACCCAGGGGCCCACTGAAGCTTTCTTT.

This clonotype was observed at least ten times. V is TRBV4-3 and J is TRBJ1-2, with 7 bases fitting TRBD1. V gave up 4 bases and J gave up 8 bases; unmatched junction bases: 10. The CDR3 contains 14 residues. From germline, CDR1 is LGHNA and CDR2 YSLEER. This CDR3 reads CASSLGRQGGGYTF. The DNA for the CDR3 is TGCGCCAGCAGCCTCGGGAGACAGGGCGGAGGCTACACCTTC.

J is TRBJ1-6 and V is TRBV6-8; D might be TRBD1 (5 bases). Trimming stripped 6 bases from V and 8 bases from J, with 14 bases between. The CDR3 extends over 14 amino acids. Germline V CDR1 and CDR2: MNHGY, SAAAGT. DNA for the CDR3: TGTGCCAGCAGATACCAGGGAACTCATTCACCCCTCCACTTT. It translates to CASRYQGTHSPLHF.

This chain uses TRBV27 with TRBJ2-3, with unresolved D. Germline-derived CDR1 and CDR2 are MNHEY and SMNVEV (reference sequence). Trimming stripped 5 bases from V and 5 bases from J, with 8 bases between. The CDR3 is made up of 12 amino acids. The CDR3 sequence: CASSPRQDTQYF. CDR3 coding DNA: TGTGCCAGCAGTCCCCGTCAAGATACGCAGTATTTT.

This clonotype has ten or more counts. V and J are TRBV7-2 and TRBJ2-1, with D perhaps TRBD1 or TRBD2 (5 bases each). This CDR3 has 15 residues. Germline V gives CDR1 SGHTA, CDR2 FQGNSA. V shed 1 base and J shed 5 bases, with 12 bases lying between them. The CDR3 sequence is CASSLVSGTNNEQFF. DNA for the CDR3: TGTGCCAGCAGCTTAGTCTCCGGGACCAACAATGAGCAGTTCTTC.

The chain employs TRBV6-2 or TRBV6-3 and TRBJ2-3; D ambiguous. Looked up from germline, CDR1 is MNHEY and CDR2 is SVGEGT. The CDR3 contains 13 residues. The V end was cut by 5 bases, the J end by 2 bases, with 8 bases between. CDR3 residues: CASSEDLTDTQYF. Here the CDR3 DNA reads TGTGCCAGCAGTGAAGACCTCACAGATACGCAGTATTTT.

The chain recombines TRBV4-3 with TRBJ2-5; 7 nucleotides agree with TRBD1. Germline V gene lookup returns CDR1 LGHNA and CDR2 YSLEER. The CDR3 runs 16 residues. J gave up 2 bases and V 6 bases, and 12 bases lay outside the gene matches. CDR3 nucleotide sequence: TGCGCCAGCAGTCGACAGGGCCCCCCCCTACAAGAGACCCAGTACTTC. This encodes CASSRQGPPLQETQYF.